The 22 T cell receptor beta chains below were found in one sample sequenced in a study of blood T cell repertoires in COVID-19. Generated by immunoSEQ multiplex PCR, the TCRdb table keeps only in-frame clones and is missing some. The sample shows tens of thousands of clones, around four fifths of them seen only once. Source material: peripheral blood. These receptors came from a man aged 70-80 years with acute or convalescent COVID-19.

The rearrangement links TRBV5-5 to TRBJ2-7, with a tentative D call TRBD1 (6 bases). This CDR3 has 15 amino acids. V was pared by 4 bases and J by 3 bases, with 17 bases between. CDR1 SGHKS and CDR2 YYEKEE come from the germline V gene (reference sequence). In nucleotides, the CDR3 is TGTGCCAGCAGCCGGACAGCCTTTGCCCTCTACGAGCAGTACTTC. Its translation: CASSRTAFALYEQYF.

The genes are TRBV11-2 and TRBJ1-1; D call uncertain. This CDR3 region has 12 residues. Trimming took off 3 bases at V and 4 bases at J, with 6 bases between the two ends. The V gene's germline CDR1 is SGHAT and CDR2 FQNNGV. The chain's CDR3 is CASSFESTEAFF. The CDR3 DNA sequence: TGTGCCAGCAGCTTTGAGAGCACTGAAGCTTTCTTT. Looking up the rest from reference TRBV11-2 and TRBJ1-1 gives the full variable domain: EAGVAQSPRYKIIEKRQSVAFWCNPISGHATLYWYQQILGQGPKLLIQFQNNGVVDDSQLPKDRFSAERLKGVDSTLKIQPAKLEDSAVYLCASSFESTEAFFGQGTRLTVV.

The chain couples TRBV6-4 to TRBJ1-1; D is possibly TRBD1 (6 bases). The CDR3 runs 14 residues. In germline, CDR1 is MRHNA, CDR2 SNTAGT. The V end was cut by 4 bases, the J end by 5 bases, with 14 bases between. The CDR3 loop is CASSAQQGGTEAFF. The CDR3 nucleotides are TGTGCCAGCAGTGCACAACAGGGTGGTACTGAAGCTTTCTTT.

This chain links TRBV5-1 with TRBJ2-5, with 8 positions matching TRBD1. This CDR3 is 14 amino acids long. Trimming cost V 4 bases and J 5 bases; bases outside gene matches: 7. Germline CDR1 reads SGHRS; CDR2 reads YFSETQ. The DNA of the CDR3 is TGCGCCAGCAGCCCTAGGACAGGGCTTGAGACCCAGTACTTC. Translated: CASSPRTGLETQYF.

This CDR3 is CASSSPTNTDTQYF. The CDR3 region has the DNA TGTGCCAGCAGCTCCCCTACTAACACAGATACGCAGTATTTT. The chain has TRBV5-4 and TRBJ2-3; the D is unclear. Trimming took 3 bases from V and 2 from J, leaving 10 bases between them. The CDR3 is 14 residues long. CDR1 is SGHNT, CDR2 YYREEE, per germline (reference sequence).

The rearrangement links TRBV18 to TRBJ1-5; D possibly corresponds to TRBD1 (6 bases). V was cut by 1 base and J by 1 base, with 11 bases left in between. CDR1 is KGHSH, CDR2 LQKENI, per germline. The CDR3 totals 16 residues. CDR3 nucleotides: TGTGCCAGCTCACCACAGGTAGGGGGAAGCAATCAGCCCCAGCATTTT. This gives the protein CASSPQVGGSNQPQHF. Combining the CDR3 with reference TRBV18 and TRBJ1-5 gives the whole variable domain NAGVMQNPRHLVRRRGQEARLRCSPMKGHSHVYWYRQLPEEGLKFMVYLQKENIIDESGMPKERFSAEFPKEGPSILRIQQVVRGDSAAYFCASSPQVGGSNQPQHFGDGTRLSIL.

The rearrangement joins TRBV28 to TRBJ2-3, with 9 bases aligning to TRBD1. The CDR3 loop spans 16 amino acids. Per germline, CDR1 MDHEN and CDR2 SYDVKM. Unmatched junction bases numbered 12, after V lost 8 bases and J lost 3 bases. CDR3 sequence: CASRLGGQGRTDTQYF. CDR3 nucleotides: TGTGCCAGCCGCCTAGGAGGACAGGGGAGGACAGATACGCAGTATTTT. The variable domain in full, with the rest retrieved from reference TRBV28 and TRBJ2-3, is DVKVTQSSRYLVKRTGEKVFLECVQDMDHENMFWYRQDPGLGLRLIYFSYDVKMKEKGDIPEGYSVSREKKERFSLILESASTNQTSMYLCASRLGGQGRTDTQYFGPGTRLTVL.

The chain couples TRBV11-3 to TRBJ2-3; D possibly corresponds to TRBD1 (5 bases). Germline lookup yields CDR1 SGHNT and CDR2 YENEEA. V lost 5 bases, J lost 4 bases, and 13 bases lay in between. This CDR3 spans 14 amino acids. Here the CDR3 reads CASSAQRGSDTQYF. For the CDR3, the DNA is TGTGCCAGCAGCGCACAAAGGGGATCAGATACGCAGTATTTT.

Notes on this clone: Other DNA variants within this sample encode the same CDR3. The chain has TRBV6-5 and TRBJ2-3, with TRBD1 identical over 7 bases. The germline V gene encodes CDR1 MNHEY and CDR2 SVGAGI. V dropped 2 bases and J dropped 3; count of bases not matched to a gene: 2. CDR3 length equals 14 residues. The CDR3 loop reads CASSYSRGTDTQYF. In DNA, the CDR3 is TGTGCCAGCAGTTACAGCAGGGGGACAGATACGCAGTATTTT.

This chain uses TRBV15 with TRBJ1-2; 7 bases are a match to TRBD1. V dropped 0 bases and J dropped 5; count of bases not matched to a gene: 0. Germline V CDR1 and CDR2: LNHNV, YYDKDF (reference sequence). This CDR3 is 13 amino acids long. CDR3 sequence reads: CATSREQGYGYTF. The CDR3 coding sequence is TGTGCCACCAGCAGAGAACAGGGGTATGGCTACACCTTC.

CDR3 sequence (DNA): TGCGCCAGCAGCCCAGGGGGCCCCTATAATTCACCCCTCCACTTT. Translation gives CASSPGGPYNSPLHF. The V and J genes are TRBV5-1 and TRBJ1-6; 8 nucleotides line up with TRBD1. CDR1 SGHRS and CDR2 YFSETQ come from the germline V gene. The V gene end was trimmed by 4 bases and the J gene end by 2 bases; junction bases not matched to a gene: 2. This CDR3 is 15 amino acids long.

The chain couples TRBV3-1 (or the pseudogene TRBV3-2) to TRBJ1-3; D gene uncertain. Germline CDR1 and CDR2: LGHDT and YNNKEL (reference sequence). The CDR3 is 16 amino acids. V lost 4 bases and J 0 bases, leaving 13 bases between the germline ends. The CDR3 bases are TGTGCCAGCAGCCTTTTGGTACATCTCTCTGGAAACACCATATATTTT. Amino acid sequence: CASSLLVHLSGNTIYF.

This clone occurred many times. This sequence joins TRBV10-2 and TRBJ2-2; possible D gene TRBD2, 6 bases. This CDR3 has 14 residues. Germline V CDR1 and CDR2: WSHSY, SAAADI. V was clipped by 4 bases and J by 4 bases, with 10 bases between them. The CDR3 loop is CASSARGGTGELFF. CDR3 DNA: TGCGCCAGCAGTGCTAGGGGAGGCACCGGGGAGCTGTTTTTT.

The chain carries TRBV6-5 and TRBJ1-2; 7 bases map to TRBD1. After removal of 4 bases from V and 6 bases from J, the junction contained 11 bases not matched to a gene. The CDR3 totals 15 residues. Germline values: CDR1 MNHEY, CDR2 SVGAGI. The CDR3 here is CASSSRTGGQHGYTF. DNA for the CDR3: TGTGCCAGCAGTTCCCGGACAGGCGGGCAGCATGGCTACACCTTC.

The chain recombines TRBV4-1 with TRBJ1-2; a possible D gene is TRBD1 (5 bases). The CDR3 is 14 amino acids. The germline V and J ends were trimmed by 2 bases and 14 bases, with 21 bases remaining between them. Germline assignment: CDR1 MGHRA and CDR2 YSYEKL. The CDR3 nucleotides read TGCGCCAGCAGCCAAACGGGGGGTTTCTCCGCTCAGACCTTC. Encoded protein: CASSQTGGFSAQTF.

The chain has TRBV4-1 and TRBJ2-2; TRBD2 matches 7 bases. The CDR3 totals 16 residues. V lost 3 bases, J lost 1 base, and 5 bases stayed unmatched. Looked up from germline, CDR1 is MGHRA and CDR2 is YSYEKL. CDR3 DNA sequence: TGCGCCAGCAGCCACCCGGGGAGGGGGAACACCGGGGAGCTGTTTTTT. The encoded protein is CASSHPGRGNTGELFF.

CDR3 residues: CASIRVAGEYGYTF. The CDR3 DNA sequence: TGTGCCAGCATCCGGGTGGCCGGAGAGTATGGCTACACCTTC. The chain carries TRBV28 and TRBJ1-2; D gene uncertain. Trimming shortened V by 7 bases and J by 5 bases, and 17 bases separated the two germline ends. This CDR3 region has 14 residues. Germline assignment: CDR1 MDHEN and CDR2 SYDVKM.

This clone came up once. The chain employs TRBV5-1 and TRBJ1-5; D unresolved. The germline V gene has CDR1 SGHRS and CDR2 YFSETQ. The CDR3 sequence is 14 residues long. V shed 0 bases and J shed 4 bases, with 8 bases lying between them. CDR3 loop: CASSLDSRNQPQHF. The CDR3 nucleotides read TGCGCCAGCAGCTTGGACAGCCGGAATCAGCCCCAGCATTTT.

The V and J genes are TRBV6-1 and TRBJ2-3; weak D call: TRBD2 (6 bases). CDR3 length: 15 amino acids. The V end lost 0 bases, the J end lost 7 bases, and 14 bases lay between the germline ends. Germline V lookup: CDR1 MNHNS, CDR2 SASEGT. CDR3 bases: TGTGCCAGCAGTGAAGCGGGGGACTCTAGGAATACGCAGTATTTT. Protein sequence: CASSEAGDSRNTQYF.

This sequence joins TRBV5-4 and TRBJ2-1; TRBD2 matches 12 bases. The V gene end was trimmed by 0 bases and the J gene end by 7 bases; junction bases not matched to a gene: 5. Germline CDR1 SGHNT, CDR2 YYREEE (reference sequence). This CDR3 region has 16 residues. The CDR3 DNA reads as TGTGCCAGCAGCTTGGCTAGCGGGGGGGCCTGGAATGAGCAGTTCTTC. This codes for CASSLASGGAWNEQFF.

The chain recombines TRBV12-3 or TRBV12-4 with TRBJ2-4; no clear D gene. Trimming removed 6 bases from V and 7 bases from J, with 10 bases in between. The CDR3 runs to 12 residues. The CDR3 loop reads CASSPTHNIQYF. The CDR3 region has the DNA TGTGCCAGCAGCCCAACTCACAACATTCAGTACTTC.

This clone was counted a few times. One end of the junction is discordant with germline, which a read error may explain. The V and J genes are TRBV7-7 and TRBJ2-2; a weak D match, TRBD1 (5 bases). Per the germline V gene, CDR1 is SSHAT and CDR2 is FNYEAQ (reference sequence). The CDR3 runs to 15 residues. CDR3 in amino acids: CASSLGSGHTGELFF. CDR3 bases: TGTGCTAGCAGCTTAGGGTCAGGGCACACCGGGGAGCTGTTTTTT.